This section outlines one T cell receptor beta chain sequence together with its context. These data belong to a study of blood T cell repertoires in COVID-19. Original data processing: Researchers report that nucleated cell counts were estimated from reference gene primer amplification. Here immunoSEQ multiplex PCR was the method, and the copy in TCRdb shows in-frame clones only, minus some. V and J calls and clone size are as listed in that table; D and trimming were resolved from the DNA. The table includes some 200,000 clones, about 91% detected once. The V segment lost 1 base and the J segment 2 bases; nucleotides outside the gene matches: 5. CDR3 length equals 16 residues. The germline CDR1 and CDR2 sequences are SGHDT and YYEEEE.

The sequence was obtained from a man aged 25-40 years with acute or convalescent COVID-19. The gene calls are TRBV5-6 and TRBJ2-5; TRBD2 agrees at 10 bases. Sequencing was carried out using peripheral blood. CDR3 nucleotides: TGTGCCAGCAGCTTGTCTAGCGGGGGCTATCAAGAGACCCAGTACTTC. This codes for CASSLSSGGYQETQYF. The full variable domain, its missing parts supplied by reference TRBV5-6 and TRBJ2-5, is DAGVTQSPTHLIKTRGQQVTLRCSPKSGHDTVSWYQQALGQGPQFIFQYYEEEERQRGNFPDRFSGHQFPNYSSELNVNALLLGDSALYLCASSLSSGGYQETQYFGPGTRLLVL.